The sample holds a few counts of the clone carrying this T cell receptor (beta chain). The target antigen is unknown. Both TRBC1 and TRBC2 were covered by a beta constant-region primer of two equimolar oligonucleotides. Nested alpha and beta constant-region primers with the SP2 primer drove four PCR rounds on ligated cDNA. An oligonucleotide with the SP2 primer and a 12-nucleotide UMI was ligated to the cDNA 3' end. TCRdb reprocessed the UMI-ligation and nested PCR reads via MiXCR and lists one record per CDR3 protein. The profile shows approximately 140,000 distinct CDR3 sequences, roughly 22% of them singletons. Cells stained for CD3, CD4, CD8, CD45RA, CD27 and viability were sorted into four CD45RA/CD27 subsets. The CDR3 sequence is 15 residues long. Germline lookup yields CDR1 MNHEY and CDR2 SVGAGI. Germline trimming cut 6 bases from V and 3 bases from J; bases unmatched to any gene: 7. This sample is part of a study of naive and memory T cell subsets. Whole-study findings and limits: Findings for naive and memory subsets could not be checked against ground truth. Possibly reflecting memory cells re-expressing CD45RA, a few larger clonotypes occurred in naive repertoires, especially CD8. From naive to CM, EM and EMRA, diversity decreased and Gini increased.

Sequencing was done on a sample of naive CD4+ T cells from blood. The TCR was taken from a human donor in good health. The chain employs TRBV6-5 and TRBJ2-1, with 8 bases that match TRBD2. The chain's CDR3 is CASRASGSIYNEQFF. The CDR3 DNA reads TGTGCCAGCAGAGCAAGCGGGAGTATCTACAATGAGCAGTTCTTC.